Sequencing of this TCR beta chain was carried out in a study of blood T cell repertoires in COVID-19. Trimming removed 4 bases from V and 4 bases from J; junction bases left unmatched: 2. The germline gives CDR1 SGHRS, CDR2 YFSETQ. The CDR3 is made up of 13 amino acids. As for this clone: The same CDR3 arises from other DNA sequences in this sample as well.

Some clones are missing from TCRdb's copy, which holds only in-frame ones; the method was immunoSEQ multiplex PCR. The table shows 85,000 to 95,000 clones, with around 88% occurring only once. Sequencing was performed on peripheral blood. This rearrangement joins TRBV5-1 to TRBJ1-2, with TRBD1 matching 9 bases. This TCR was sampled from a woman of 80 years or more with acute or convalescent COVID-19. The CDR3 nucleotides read TGCGCCAGCAGCCCGGGACAGGGCTATGGCTACACCTTC. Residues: CASSPGQGYGYTF.